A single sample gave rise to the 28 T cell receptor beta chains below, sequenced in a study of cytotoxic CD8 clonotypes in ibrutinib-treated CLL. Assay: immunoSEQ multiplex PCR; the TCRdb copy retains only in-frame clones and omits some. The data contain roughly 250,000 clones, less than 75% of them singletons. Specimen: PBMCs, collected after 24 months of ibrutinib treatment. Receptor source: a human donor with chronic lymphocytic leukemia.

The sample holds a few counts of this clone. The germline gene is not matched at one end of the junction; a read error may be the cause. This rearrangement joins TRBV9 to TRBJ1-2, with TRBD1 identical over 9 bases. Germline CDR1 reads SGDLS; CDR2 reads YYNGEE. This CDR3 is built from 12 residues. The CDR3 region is CASSDSSGTGFF. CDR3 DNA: TGTGCCAGCAGCGATAGTTCCGGGACAGGGTTTTTC.

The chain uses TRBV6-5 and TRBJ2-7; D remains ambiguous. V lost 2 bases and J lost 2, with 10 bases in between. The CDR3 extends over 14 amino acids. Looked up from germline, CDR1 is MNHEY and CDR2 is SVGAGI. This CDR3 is CASSYIGNTYEQYF. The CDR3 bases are TGTGCCAGCAGTTACATCGGTAATACCTACGAGCAGTACTTC.

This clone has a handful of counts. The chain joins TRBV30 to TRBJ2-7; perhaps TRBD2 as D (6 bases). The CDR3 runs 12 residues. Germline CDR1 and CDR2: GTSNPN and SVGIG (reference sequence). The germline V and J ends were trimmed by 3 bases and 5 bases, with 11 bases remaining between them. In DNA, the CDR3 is TGTGCCTGGAGCGACTGGGAGGACGAGCAGTACTTC. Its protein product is CAWSDWEDEQYF.

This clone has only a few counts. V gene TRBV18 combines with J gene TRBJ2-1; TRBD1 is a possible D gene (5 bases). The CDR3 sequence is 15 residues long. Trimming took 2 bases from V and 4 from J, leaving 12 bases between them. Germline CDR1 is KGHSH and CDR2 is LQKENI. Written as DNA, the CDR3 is TGTGCCAGCTCACCATACAGGTCCGTTTACAATGAGCAGTTCTTC. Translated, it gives CASSPYRSVYNEQFF.

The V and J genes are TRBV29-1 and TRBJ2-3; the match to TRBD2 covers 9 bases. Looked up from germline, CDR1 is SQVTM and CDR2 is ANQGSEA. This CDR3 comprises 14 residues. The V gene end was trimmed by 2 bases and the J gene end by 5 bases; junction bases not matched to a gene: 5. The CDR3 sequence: CSVEKAGGGDTQYF. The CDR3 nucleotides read TGCAGCGTTGAAAAGGCGGGAGGGGGAGATACGCAGTATTTT.

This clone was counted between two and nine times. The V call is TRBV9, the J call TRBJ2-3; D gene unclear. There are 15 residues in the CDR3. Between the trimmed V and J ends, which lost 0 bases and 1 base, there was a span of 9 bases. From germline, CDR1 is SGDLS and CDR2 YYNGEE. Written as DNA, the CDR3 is TGTGCCAGCAGCGTAGAGGGAACCGGCACAGATACGCAGTATTTT. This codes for CASSVEGTGTDTQYF.

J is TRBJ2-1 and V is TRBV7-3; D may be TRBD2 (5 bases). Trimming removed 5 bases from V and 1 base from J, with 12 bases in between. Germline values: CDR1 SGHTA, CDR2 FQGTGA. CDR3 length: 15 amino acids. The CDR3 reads CASSPLSGSYNEQFF. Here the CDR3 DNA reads TGTGCCAGCAGCCCCCTTTCGGGGTCCTACAATGAGCAGTTCTTC.

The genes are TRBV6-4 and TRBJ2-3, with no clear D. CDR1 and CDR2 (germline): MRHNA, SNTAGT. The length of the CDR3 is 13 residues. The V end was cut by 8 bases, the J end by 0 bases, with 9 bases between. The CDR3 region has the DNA TGTGCCAGCCCTCCATACAGCACAGATACGCAGTATTTT. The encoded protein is CASPPYSTDTQYF.

CDR3 in amino acids: CASFQIGGTYEQYF. The DNA for the CDR3 is TGTGCCAGCTTCCAAATCGGGGGTACCTACGAGCAGTACTTC. The genes are TRBV7-8 and TRBJ2-7; a possible D gene is TRBD2 (6 bases). CDR1 and CDR2 (germline): SGHVS, FQNEAQ. The CDR3 runs 14 residues. Trimming removed 8 bases from V and 2 bases from J, with 16 bases in between.

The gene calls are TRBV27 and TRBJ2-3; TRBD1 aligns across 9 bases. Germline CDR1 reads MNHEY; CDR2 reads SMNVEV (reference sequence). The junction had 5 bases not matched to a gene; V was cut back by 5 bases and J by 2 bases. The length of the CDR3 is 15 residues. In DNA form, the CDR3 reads TGTGCCAGCAGTGTCGGACAGGGGTACACAGATACGCAGTATTTT. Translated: CASSVGQGYTDTQYF.

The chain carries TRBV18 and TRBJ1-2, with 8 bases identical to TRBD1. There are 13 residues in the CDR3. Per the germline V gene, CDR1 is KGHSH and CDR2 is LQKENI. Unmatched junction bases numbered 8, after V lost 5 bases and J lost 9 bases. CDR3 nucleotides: TGTGCCAGCTCATCTACCGGGACAGGAAGCTACACCTTC. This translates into CASSSTGTGSYTF.

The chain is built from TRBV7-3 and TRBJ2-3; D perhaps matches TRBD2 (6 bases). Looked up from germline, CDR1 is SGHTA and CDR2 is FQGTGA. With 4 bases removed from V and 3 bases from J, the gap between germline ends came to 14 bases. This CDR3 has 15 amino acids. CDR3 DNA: TGTGCCAGCAGCTCACCCACGGGAGATACAGATACGCAGTATTTT. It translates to CASSSPTGDTDTQYF.

The CDR3 DNA follows: TGTGCCAGCAGCCCTCTTTTGGGGGTAAAACTGTTTTTT. As protein: CASSPLLGVKLFF. The genes are TRBV7-2 and TRBJ1-4, with D maybe TRBD1 (5 bases). The germline V gene has CDR1 SGHTA and CDR2 FQGNSA. This CDR3 region has 13 residues. V dropped 5 bases and J dropped 10 bases, with 14 bases sitting between them.

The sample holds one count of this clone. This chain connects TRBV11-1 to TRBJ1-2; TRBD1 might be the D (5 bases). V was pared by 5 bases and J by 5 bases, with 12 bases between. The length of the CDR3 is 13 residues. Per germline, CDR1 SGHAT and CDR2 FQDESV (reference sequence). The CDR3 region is CASSRLGLYGYTF. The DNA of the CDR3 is TGTGCCAGCAGCAGATTGGGACTTTATGGCTACACCTTC.

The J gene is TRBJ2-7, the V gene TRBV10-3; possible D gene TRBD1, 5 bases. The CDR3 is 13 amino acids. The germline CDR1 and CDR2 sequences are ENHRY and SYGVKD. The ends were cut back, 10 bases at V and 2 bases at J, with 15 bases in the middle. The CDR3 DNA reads TGTGCCACGCAGGGCGCCCAGGCCTACGAGCAGTACTTC. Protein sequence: CATQGAQAYEQYF.

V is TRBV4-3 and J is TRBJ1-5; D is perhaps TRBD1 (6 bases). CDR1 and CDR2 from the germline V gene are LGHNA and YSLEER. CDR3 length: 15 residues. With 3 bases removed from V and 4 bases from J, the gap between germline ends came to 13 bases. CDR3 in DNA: TGCGCCAGCAGCCACCGCCAAGGGGGGAATCAGCCCCAGCATTTT. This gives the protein CASSHRQGGNQPQHF.

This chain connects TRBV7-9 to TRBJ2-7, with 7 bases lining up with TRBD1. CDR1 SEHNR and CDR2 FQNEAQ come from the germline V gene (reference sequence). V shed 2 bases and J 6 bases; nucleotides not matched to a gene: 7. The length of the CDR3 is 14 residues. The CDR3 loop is CASSLSRGGLEQYF. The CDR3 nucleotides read TGTGCCAGCAGCTTAAGCCGAGGGGGCCTCGAGCAGTACTTC.

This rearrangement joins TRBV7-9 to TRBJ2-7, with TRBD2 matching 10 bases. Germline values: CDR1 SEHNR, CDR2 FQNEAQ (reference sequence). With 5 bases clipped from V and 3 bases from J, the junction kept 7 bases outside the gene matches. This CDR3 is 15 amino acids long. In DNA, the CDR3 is TGTGCCAGCAGCGGGCGGACTAGCGGTTACTACGAGCAGTACTTC. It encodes CASSGRTSGYYEQYF.

The CDR3 DNA sequence: TGCAGTGACCGAGGTCAGTTGGGGGCTTTCTTT. It translates to CSDRGQLGAFF. This sequence joins TRBV20-1 and TRBJ1-1, with D unclear. Between the trimmed V and J ends, which lost 7 bases and 11 bases, there was a span of 17 bases. Germline CDR1 DFQATT, CDR2 SNEGSKA (reference sequence). CDR3 length equals 11 residues.

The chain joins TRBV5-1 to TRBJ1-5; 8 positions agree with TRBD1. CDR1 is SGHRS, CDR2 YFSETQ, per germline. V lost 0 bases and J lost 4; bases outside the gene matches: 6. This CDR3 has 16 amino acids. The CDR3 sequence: CASSLAQGDRNQPQHF. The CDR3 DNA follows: TGCGCCAGCAGCTTGGCGCAAGGGGACAGGAATCAGCCCCAGCATTTT.

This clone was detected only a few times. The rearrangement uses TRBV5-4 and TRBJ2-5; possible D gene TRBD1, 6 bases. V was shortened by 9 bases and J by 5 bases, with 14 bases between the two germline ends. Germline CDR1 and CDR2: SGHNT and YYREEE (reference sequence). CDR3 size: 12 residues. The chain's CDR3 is CATQGPQETQYF. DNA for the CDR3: TGTGCCACACAGGGCCCACAGGAGACCCAGTACTTC.

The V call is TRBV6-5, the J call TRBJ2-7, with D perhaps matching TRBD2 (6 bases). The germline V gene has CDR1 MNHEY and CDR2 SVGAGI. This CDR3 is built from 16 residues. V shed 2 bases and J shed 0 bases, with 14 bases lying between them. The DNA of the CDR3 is TGTGCCAGCAGTTACAAAGGGAGGTGGGCCTCCTACGAGCAGTACTTC. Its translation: CASSYKGRWASYEQYF.

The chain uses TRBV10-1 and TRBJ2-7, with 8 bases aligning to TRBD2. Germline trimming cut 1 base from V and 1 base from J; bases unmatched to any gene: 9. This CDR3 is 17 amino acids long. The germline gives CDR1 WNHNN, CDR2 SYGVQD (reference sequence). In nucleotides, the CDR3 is TGCGCCAGCAGTGAGTTAAGACCGGCGGGAGGTTCCTACGAGCAGTACTTC. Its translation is CASSELRPAGGSYEQYF.

CDR3 in amino acids: CASSQDWETQYF. The DNA of the CDR3 is TGCGCCAGCAGCCAAGACTGGGAGACCCAGTACTTC. The chain joins TRBV4-1 to TRBJ2-5; D gene unclear. This CDR3 spans 12 amino acids. CDR1 is MGHRA, CDR2 YSYEKL, per germline. Trimming took off 0 bases at V and 5 bases at J, with 4 bases between the two ends.

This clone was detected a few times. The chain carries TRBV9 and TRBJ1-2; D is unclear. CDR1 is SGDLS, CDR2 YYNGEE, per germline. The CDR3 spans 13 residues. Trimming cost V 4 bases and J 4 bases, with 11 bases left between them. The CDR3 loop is CASSLTGSYGYTF. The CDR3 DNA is TGTGCCAGCAGCCTGACCGGGAGCTATGGCTACACCTTC.

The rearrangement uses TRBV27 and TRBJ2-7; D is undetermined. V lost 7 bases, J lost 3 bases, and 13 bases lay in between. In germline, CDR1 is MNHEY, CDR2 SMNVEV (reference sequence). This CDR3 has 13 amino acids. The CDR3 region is CASTSHRLYEQYF. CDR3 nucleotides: TGTGCCAGCACCTCCCATCGGCTCTACGAGCAGTACTTC.

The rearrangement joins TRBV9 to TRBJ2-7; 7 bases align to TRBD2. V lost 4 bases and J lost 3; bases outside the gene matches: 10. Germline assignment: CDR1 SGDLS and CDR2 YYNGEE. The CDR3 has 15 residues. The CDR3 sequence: CASSRGDGRVYEQYF. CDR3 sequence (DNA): TGTGCCAGCAGCCGGGGGGACGGGAGAGTCTACGAGCAGTACTTC.

The CDR3 nucleotides are TGTGCCAGTATCCAGAGGGGTAACTATGGCTACACCTTC. This encodes CASIQRGNYGYTF. The chain has TRBV19 and TRBJ1-2; perhaps TRBD1 as D (5 bases). Germline V gene lookup returns CDR1 LNHDA and CDR2 SQIVND (reference sequence). CDR3 length: 13 amino acids. V lost 7 bases and J 1 base, leaving 10 bases between the germline ends.